This T cell receptor (beta chain) emerged from a study of OX40 agonist ivuxolimab in advanced cancers. V was pared by 0 bases and J by 0 bases, with 6 bases between. Germline loops: CDR1 PRHDT, CDR2 FYEKMQ (reference sequence). CDR3 length: 15 residues. The assay was immunoSEQ multiplex PCR, and TCRdb's table has in-frame clones only and misses some. The repertoire has under 100,000 clones, around 92% of them found once; the top ten carry 11%. J is TRBJ2-1 and V is TRBV13; no reliable D call. The sequencing used CD4+ or CD8+ T cells sorted from blood, collected in a trial of the OX40 agonist ivuxolimab. The TCR originated in an adult with an advanced solid tumor such as melanoma, head and neck, liver or kidney cancer. CDR3: CASSLGYSSYNEQFF. In DNA form, the CDR3 reads TGTGCCAGCAGCTTAGGCTATAGCTCCTACAATGAGCAGTTCTTC.